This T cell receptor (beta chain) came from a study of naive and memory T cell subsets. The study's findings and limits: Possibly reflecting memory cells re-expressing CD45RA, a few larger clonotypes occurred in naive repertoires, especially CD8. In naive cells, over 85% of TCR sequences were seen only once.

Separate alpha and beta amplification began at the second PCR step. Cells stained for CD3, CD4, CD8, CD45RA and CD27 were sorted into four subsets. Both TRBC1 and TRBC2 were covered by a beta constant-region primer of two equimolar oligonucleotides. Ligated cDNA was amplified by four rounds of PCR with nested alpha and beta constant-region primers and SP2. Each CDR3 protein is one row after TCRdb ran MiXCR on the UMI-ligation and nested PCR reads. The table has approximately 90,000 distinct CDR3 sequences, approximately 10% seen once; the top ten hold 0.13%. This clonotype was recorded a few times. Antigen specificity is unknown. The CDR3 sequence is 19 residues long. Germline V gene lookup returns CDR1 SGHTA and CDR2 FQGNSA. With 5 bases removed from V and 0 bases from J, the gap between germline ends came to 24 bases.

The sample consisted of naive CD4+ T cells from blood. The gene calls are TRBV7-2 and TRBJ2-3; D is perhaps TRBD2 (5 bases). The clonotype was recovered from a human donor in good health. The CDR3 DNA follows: TGTGCCAGCAGCCCGCTCAGGCTAGTAAGCGGCGTAAGCACAGATACGCAGTATTTT. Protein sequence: CASSPLRLVSGVSTDTQYF.